The 8 T cell receptor beta chains below come from one sample, sequenced in a study of T cell clones after liver transplantation. The data were produced by immunoSEQ multiplex PCR, yet TCRdb's version contains in-frame clones alone and is incomplete. The table includes about 80,000 clones, roughly 85% detected once. The sample in question was CD4+ T cells from blood, obtained 45 to 46 months after liver transplant. The receptors originated from a human patient who received a liver transplant. Some T cells may be graft donor cells.

The chain carries TRBV19 and TRBJ1-1, with a possible D match to TRBD1 (6 bases). CDR1 is LNHDA and CDR2 is SQIVND in the germline V gene (reference sequence). The length of the CDR3 is 14 residues. Trimming stripped 3 bases from V and 1 base from J, with 9 bases between. CDR3: CASSIGGANTEAFF. The CDR3 DNA is TGTGCCAGTAGTATTGGGGGCGCGAACACTGAAGCTTTCTTT.

The J gene is TRBJ1-2, the V gene TRBV28, with 8 positions matching TRBD1. Trimming removed 6 bases from V and 5 bases from J; junction bases left unmatched: 8. Germline assignment: CDR1 MDHEN and CDR2 SYDVKM. The CDR3 sequence is 14 residues long. The CDR3: CASRPPGQAYGYTF. The CDR3, as DNA: TGTGCCAGCAGGCCACCGGGACAGGCGTATGGCTACACCTTC.

This chain links TRBV6-1 with TRBJ1-4, with no clear D. Trimming removed 1 base at V and 4 bases at J, with 10 bases between. The CDR3 is 15 residues long. CDR1 is MNHNS and CDR2 is SASEGT in the germline V gene. In DNA form, the CDR3 reads TGTGCCAGCAGTGAAGAGTTGAAATATAATGAAAAACTGTTTTTT. Translation gives CASSEELKYNEKLFF.

This chain's CDR3 is CASSTDRSRNQPQHF. CDR3 DNA: TGTGCCAGTAGCACCGACAGGTCTAGAAATCAGCCCCAGCATTTT. This chain joins TRBV19 and TRBJ1-5; D might be TRBD1 (6 bases). Trimming removed 6 bases from V and 4 bases from J, with 16 bases in between. Germline CDR1 LNHDA, CDR2 SQIVND (reference sequence). The CDR3 length is 15 residues.

The rearrangement joins TRBV5-3 to TRBJ1-1; D is ambiguous. TRBV5-3 is an ORF, with its function uncertain. The CDR3 runs to 13 residues. V dropped 0 bases and J dropped 8 bases, with 11 bases sitting between them. CDR3 DNA: TGTGCCAGAAGCTTGGAAGAGGCGGGGGAAGCTTTCTTT. Encoded protein: CARSLEEAGEAFF.

V gene TRBV28 combines with J gene TRBJ2-3; D unresolved. CDR3 size: 14 residues. CDR1 and CDR2 (germline): MDHEN, SYDVKM. Trimming pared 7 bases from V and 2 bases from J, leaving 13 bases between. The CDR3: CASISTGLTDTQYF. DNA of the CDR3: TGTGCCAGCATCTCTACCGGGCTCACAGATACGCAGTATTTT.

The chain uses TRBV6-5 and TRBJ1-2, with 7 nucleotides matching TRBD1. The V segment lost 6 bases and the J segment 10 bases; nucleotides outside the gene matches: 11. The CDR3 has 13 amino acids. From germline, CDR1 is MNHEY and CDR2 SVGAGI. The DNA for the CDR3 is TGTGCCAGCAGATCGCAGGGGGGGGCGGACTACACCTTC. It is translated as CASRSQGGADYTF.

This chain uses TRBV12-2 with TRBJ1-4; the D call of TRBD1 is as the table states it, not checked on the DNA. TRBV12-2 is a pseudogene locus. There are 21 residues in the CDR3. The CDR3 DNA follows: TGTGCAAGTCGCTCCAACCCTTACAGGGGCCTGAGTTACGCGCCTAATGAAAAACTGTTTTTT. Translated: CASRSNPYRGLSYAPNEKLFF.